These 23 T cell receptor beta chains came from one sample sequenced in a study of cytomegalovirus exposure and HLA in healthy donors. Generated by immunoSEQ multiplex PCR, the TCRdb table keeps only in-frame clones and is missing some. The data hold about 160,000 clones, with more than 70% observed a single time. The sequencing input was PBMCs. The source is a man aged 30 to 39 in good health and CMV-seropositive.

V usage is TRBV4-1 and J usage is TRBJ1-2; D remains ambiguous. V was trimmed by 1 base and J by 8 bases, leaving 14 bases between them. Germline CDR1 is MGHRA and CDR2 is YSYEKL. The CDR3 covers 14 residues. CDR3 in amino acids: CASSQGRQLRGYTF. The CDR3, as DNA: TGCGCCAGCAGCCAAGGCCGTCAACTTCGGGGCTACACCTTC.

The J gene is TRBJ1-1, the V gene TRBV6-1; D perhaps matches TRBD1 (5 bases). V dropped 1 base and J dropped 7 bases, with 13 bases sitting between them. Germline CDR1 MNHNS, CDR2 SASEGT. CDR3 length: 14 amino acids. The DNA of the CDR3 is TGTGCCAGCAGTGAAGGGGGGGAATTGAGTGAAGCTTTCTTT. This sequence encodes CASSEGGELSEAFF.

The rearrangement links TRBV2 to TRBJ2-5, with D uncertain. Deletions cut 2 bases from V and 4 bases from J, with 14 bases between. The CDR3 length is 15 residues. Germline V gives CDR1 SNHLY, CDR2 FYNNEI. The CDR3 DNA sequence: TGTGCCAGCAGTGAAAACCTTCCACAAACAGAGACCCAGTACTTC. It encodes CASSENLPQTETQYF.

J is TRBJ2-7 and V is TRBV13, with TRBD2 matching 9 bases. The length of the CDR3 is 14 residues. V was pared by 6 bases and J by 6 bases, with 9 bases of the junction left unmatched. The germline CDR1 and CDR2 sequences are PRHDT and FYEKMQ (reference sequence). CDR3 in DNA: TGTGCCAGCAGTTCTTTAGCGGGAGATCTCGAGCAGTACTTC. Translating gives CASSSLAGDLEQYF.

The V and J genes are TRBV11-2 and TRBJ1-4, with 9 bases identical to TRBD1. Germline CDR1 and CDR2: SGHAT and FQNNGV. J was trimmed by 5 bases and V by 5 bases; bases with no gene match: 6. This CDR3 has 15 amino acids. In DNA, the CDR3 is TGTGCCAGCAGCCCCGGGACAGGGAACAATGAAAAACTGTTTTTT. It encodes CASSPGTGNNEKLFF.

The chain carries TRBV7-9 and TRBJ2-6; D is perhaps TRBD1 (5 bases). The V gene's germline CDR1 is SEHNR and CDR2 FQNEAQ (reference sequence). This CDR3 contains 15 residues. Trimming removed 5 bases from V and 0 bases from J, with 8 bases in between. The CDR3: CASSRTRSGANVLTF. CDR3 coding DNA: TGTGCCAGCAGCCGGACACGCTCTGGGGCCAACGTCCTGACTTTC.

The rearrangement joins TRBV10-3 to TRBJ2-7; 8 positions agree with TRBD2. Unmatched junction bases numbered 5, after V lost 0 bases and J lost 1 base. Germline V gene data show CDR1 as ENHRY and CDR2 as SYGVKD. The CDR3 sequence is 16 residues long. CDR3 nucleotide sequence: TGTGCCATCAGTGAGTCGTCGACTAGCGCATCCTACGAGCAGTACTTC. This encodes CAISESSTSASYEQYF.

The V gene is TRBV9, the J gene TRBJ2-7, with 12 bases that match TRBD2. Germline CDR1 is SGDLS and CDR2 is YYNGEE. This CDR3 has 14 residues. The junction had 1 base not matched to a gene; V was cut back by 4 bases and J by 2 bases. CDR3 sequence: CASSPSGGAYEQYF. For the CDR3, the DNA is TGTGCCAGCAGCCCTAGCGGGGGGGCCTACGAGCAGTACTTC.

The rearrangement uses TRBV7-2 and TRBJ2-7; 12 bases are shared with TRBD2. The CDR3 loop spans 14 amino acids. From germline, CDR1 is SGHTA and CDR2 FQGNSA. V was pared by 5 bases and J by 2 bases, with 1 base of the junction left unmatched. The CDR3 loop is CASSTSGGTYEQYF. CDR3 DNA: TGTGCCAGCAGCACTAGCGGGGGGACCTACGAGCAGTACTTC. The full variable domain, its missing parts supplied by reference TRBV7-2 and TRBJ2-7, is GAGVSQSPSNKVTEKGKDVELRCDPISGHTALYWYRQSLGQGLEFLIYFQGNSAPDKSGLPSDRFSAERTGGSVSTLTIQRTQQEDSAVYLCASSTSGGTYEQYFGPGTRLTVT.

The CDR3 sequence is CASSYGQGGTQYF. CDR3 bases: TGTGCCAGCAGTTACGGTCAGGGGGGGACCCAGTACTTC. The V gene is TRBV6-5, the J gene TRBJ2-5; D might be TRBD1 (7 bases). The CDR3 sequence is 13 residues long. Between the trimmed V and J ends, which lost 2 bases and 7 bases, there was a span of 11 bases. From germline, CDR1 is MNHEY and CDR2 SVGAGI.

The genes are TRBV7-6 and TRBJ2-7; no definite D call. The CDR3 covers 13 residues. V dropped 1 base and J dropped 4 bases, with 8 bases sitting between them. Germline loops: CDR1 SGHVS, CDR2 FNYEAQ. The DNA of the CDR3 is TGTGCCAGCAGCTTAGGGAGCTTGTACGAGCAGTACTTC. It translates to CASSLGSLYEQYF.

The CDR3 DNA is TGCGCCAGCAGCTTGGTGGCAGACTTCGAGCAGTACTTC. Amino acid sequence: CASSLVADFEQYF. This chain joins TRBV5-1 and TRBJ2-7; D not resolved. The CDR3 is made up of 13 amino acids. Germline V CDR1 and CDR2: SGHRS, YFSETQ. Trimming took 0 bases from V and 6 from J, leaving 10 bases between them.

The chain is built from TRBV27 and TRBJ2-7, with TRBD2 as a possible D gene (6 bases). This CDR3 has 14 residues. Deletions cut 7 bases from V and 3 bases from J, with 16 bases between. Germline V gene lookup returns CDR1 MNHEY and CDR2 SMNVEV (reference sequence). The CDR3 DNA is TGTGCCAGCACTCAATTGGGACTGCACTACGAGCAGTACTTC. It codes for CASTQLGLHYEQYF.

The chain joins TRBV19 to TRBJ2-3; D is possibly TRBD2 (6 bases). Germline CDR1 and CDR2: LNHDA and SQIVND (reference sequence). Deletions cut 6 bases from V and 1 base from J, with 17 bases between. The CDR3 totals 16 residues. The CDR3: CASSGLWGIGTDTQYF. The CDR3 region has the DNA TGTGCCAGTAGCGGACTATGGGGCATTGGCACAGATACGCAGTATTTT.

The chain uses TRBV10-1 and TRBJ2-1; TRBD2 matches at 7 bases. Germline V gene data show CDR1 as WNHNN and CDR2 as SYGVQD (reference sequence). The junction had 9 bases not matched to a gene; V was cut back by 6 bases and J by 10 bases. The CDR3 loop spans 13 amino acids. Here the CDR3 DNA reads TGCGCCAGCAGCCGGGGGGTGAAGGGCGAGCAGTTCTTC. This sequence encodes CASSRGVKGEQFF.

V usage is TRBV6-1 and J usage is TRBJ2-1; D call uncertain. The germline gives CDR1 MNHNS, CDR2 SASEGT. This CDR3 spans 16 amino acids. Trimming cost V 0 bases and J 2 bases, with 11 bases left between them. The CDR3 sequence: CASSEAIGWPYNEQFF. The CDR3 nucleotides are TGTGCCAGCAGTGAAGCGATTGGTTGGCCCTACAATGAGCAGTTCTTC.

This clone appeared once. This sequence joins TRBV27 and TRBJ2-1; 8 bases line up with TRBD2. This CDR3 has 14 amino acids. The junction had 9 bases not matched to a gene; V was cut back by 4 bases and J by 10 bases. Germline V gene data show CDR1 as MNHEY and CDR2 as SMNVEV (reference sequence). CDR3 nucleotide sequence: TGTGCCAGCAGTTCCCATAATGGCGGGAGGGAGCAGTTCTTC. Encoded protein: CASSSHNGGREQFF.

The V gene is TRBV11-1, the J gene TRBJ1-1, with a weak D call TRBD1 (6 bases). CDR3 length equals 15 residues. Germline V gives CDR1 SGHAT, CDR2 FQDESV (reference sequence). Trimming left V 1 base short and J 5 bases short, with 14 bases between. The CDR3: CASSLGHLTGTEAFF. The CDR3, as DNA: TGTGCCAGCAGCTTAGGGCATTTGACAGGTACTGAAGCTTTCTTT.

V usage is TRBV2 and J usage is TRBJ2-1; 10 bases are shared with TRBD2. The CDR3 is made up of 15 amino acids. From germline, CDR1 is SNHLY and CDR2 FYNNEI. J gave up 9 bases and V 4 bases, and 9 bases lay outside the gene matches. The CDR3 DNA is TGTGCCAGCAGTGTTAGCGGGGGGCGTTTAGGTGAGCAGTTCTTC. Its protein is CASSVSGGRLGEQFF.

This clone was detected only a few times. CDR3 residues: CASSRGQLSYEQYF. In nucleotides, the CDR3 is TGTGCCAGCAGCCGGGGACAGCTCTCCTACGAGCAGTACTTC. The chain has TRBV7-6 and TRBJ2-7; TRBD1 matches at 7 bases. Germline loops: CDR1 SGHVS, CDR2 FNYEAQ. CDR3 length: 14 amino acids. The junction had 4 bases not matched to a gene; V was cut back by 5 bases and J by 0 bases.

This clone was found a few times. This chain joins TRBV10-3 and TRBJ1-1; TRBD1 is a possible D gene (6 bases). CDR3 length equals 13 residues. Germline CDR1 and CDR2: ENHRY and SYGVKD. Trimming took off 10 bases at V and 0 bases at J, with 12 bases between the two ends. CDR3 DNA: TGTGCCACCATGGACAGCATGAACACTGAAGCTTTCTTT. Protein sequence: CATMDSMNTEAFF.

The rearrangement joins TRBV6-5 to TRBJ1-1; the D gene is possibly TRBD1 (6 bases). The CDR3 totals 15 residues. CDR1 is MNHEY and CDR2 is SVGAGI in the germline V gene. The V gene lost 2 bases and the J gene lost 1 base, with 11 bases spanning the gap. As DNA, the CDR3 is TGTGCCAGCAGTTACGCTTGGACAGCGAACACTGAAGCTTTCTTT. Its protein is CASSYAWTANTEAFF.

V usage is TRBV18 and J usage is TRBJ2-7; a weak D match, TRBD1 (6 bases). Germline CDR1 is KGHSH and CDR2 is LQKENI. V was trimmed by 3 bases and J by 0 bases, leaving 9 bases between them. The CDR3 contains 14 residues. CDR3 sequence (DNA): TGTGCCAGCTCACCCATGGACAGCTCCTACGAGCAGTACTTC. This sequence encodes CASSPMDSSYEQYF.